Following are 9 T cell receptor beta chains from one sample sequenced in a study of CD8+CD57+ T cells in acquired aplastic anemia. Individuals selected for sequencing had exhibited CD8+CD57+ cell expansion on flow cytometry. Profiling of TCR beta VDJ combinations and CDR3 sequences used genomic DNA as template. Each CDR3 protein gets one entry after TCRdb re-called the reads with MiXCR. The sample lists about 200,000 distinct CDR3 sequences, approximately 65% occurring once. Sequenced material: sorted CD4+, CD8+, or CD8+CD57+ T cells (not recorded which) from PBMCs. These receptors all come from a human donor with aplastic anemia.

CDR3 DNA sequence: TGCAGCGTTGCACTACCCGTGGGGGAGCAGTTCTTC. Its translation is CSVALPVGEQFF. V usage is TRBV29-1 and J usage is TRBJ2-1; D remains unclear. Trimming cost V 4 bases and J 10 bases, with 14 bases left between them. Germline lookup yields CDR1 SQVTM and CDR2 ANQGSEA. The CDR3 length is 12 residues.

With regard to this clonotype: Since no conserved phenylalanine or tryptophan closes the CDR3, a read error is the likely cause. The rearrangement links TRBV7-2 to TRBJ1-1; weak D call: TRBD1 (6 bases). The CDR3 sequence is 14 residues long. V shed 5 bases and J shed 1 base, with 11 bases lying between them. From germline, CDR1 is SGHTA and CDR2 FQGNSA. CDR3 region: CASSGKQGNTEAFL. The CDR3, as DNA: TGTGCCAGCAGCGGCAAACAGGGGAACACTGAAGCTTTCCTT.

This chain links TRBV19 with TRBJ1-5, with D possibly matching TRBD1 (5 bases). Germline CDR1 LNHDA, CDR2 SQIVND (reference sequence). This CDR3 has 13 amino acids. V shed 6 bases and J shed 4 bases, with 10 bases lying between them. CDR3 region: CASSGTVNQPQHF. In DNA form, the CDR3 reads TGTGCCAGTAGCGGGACGGTAAATCAGCCCCAGCATTTT.

This clonotype was picked up a small number of times. The chain joins TRBV29-1 to TRBJ1-1; D gene uncertain. Germline V gene lookup returns CDR1 SQVTM and CDR2 ANQGSEA. The CDR3 contains 11 residues. V gave up 5 bases and J gave up 1 base, with 5 bases separating them. The CDR3 nucleotides are TGCAGCGTTCGAGAGAACACTGAAGCTTTCTTT. This gives the protein CSVRENTEAFF.

This clonotype showed up many times. The V and J genes are TRBV9 and TRBJ2-2, with 13 bases that match TRBD2. CDR3 length: 16 amino acids. V lost 4 bases and J lost 6; bases outside the gene matches: 6. The V gene's germline CDR1 is SGDLS and CDR2 YYNGEE. In DNA form, the CDR3 reads TGTGCCAGCAGCTATACTAGCGGGGGGGCCTCCGGGGAGCTGTTTTTT. It encodes CASSYTSGGASGELFF. The whole variable domain, filled in from reference TRBV9 and TRBJ2-2, reads DSGVTQTPKHLITATGQRVTLRCSPRSGDLSVYWYQQSLDQGLQFLIQYYNGEERAKGNILERFSAQQFPDLHSELNLSSLELGDSALYFCASSYTSGGASGELFFGEGSRLTVL.

As to this clonotype: A read error may explain this, as a much larger clone is one base away. CDR3 nucleotide sequence: TGTACCAGCAGACAGGGTTATCAGGGCTACACCTTC. Residues: CTSRQGYQGYTF. The chain is built from TRBV27 and TRBJ1-2, with 7 bases lining up with TRBD1. The CDR3 sequence is 12 residues long. CDR1 and CDR2 from the germline V gene are MNHEY and SMNVEV (reference sequence).

The V call is TRBV19, the J call TRBJ2-7, with D hard to call. This CDR3 region has 15 residues. Between the trimmed V and J ends, which lost 5 bases and 2 bases, there was a span of 16 bases. Looked up from germline, CDR1 is LNHDA and CDR2 is SQIVND (reference sequence). Written as DNA, the CDR3 is TGTGCCAGTAGTCTGACCCTCGCATCCACCTACGAGCAGTACTTC. Amino acid sequence: CASSLTLASTYEQYF.

The chain uses TRBV6-4 and TRBJ1-1; tentative D call: TRBD1 (6 bases). The CDR3 length is 16 residues. V shed 2 bases and J shed 7 bases, with 20 bases lying between them. Germline assignment: CDR1 MRHNA and CDR2 SNTAGT. The CDR3 loop reads CASSDGTSGGANEAFF. The CDR3 DNA follows: TGTGCCAGCAGTGACGGGACTAGCGGGGGGGCCAATGAAGCTTTCTTT.

The sample holds many counts of this clonotype. The rearrangement joins TRBV2 to TRBJ2-7; 7 nucleotides line up with TRBD1. CDR3 size: 14 residues. Germline loops: CDR1 SNHLY, CDR2 FYNNEI. The junction had 11 bases not matched to a gene; V was cut back by 10 bases and J by 2 bases. The CDR3 DNA is TGTGCCACCCGAAGGGGGCCACTAACCTACGAGCAGTACTTC. Protein: CATRRGPLTYEQYF.